Presented here are 22 T cell receptor beta chains from one specimen sequenced in a study of cytomegalovirus exposure and HLA in healthy donors. 60 Vbeta and 13 Jbeta primers were used in PCR. This table comes from immunoSEQ multiplex PCR, and its TCRdb copy is limited to in-frame clones, with some not included. The sample has around 130,000 clones, 65% to 80% seen once. Source material: PBMCs. All receptors derive from a woman in her thirties or forties in good health and CMV-seropositive.

As regards this clone: The junction differs from germline at one of its ends, possibly a read error. The V call is TRBV18, the J call TRBJ1-3, with 7 positions matching TRBD1. Germline-derived CDR1 and CDR2 are KGHSH and LQKENI. The CDR3 spans 14 residues. The CDR3 nucleotides are TGTGCCAGCTCAGCCGGGACAGCTGGAAAGACCATATATTTT. Encoded protein: CASSAGTAGKTIYF.

The chain carries TRBV7-9 and TRBJ1-1; TRBD1 matches 7 bases. This CDR3 has 15 amino acids. The junction had 5 bases not matched to a gene; V was cut back by 4 bases and J by 0 bases. The germline CDR1 and CDR2 sequences are SEHNR and FQNEAQ (reference sequence). The CDR3 here is CASSSQGPMNTEAFF. DNA of the CDR3: TGTGCCAGCAGCTCACAGGGGCCTATGAACACTGAAGCTTTCTTT.

The chain uses TRBV28 and TRBJ2-5; a possible D gene is TRBD1 (7 bases). Trimming cost V 4 bases and J 4 bases, with 19 bases left between them. Germline CDR1 reads MDHEN; CDR2 reads SYDVKM. The CDR3 loop spans 16 amino acids. CDR3 region: CASSSRQGGFGETQYF. Here the CDR3 DNA reads TGTGCCAGCAGTTCCCGACAGGGAGGATTCGGAGAGACCCAGTACTTC.

This clone was picked up one time. The rearrangement joins TRBV29-1 to TRBJ2-3; 7 bases map to TRBD2. Germline lookup yields CDR1 SQVTM and CDR2 ANQGSEA. V gave up 6 bases and J gave up 1 base; unmatched junction bases: 7. The CDR3 has 14 residues. DNA of the CDR3: TGCAGCGTGTCCGGACTAGACCGCACAGATACGCAGTATTTT. It codes for CSVSGLDRTDTQYF.

V gene TRBV9 combines with J gene TRBJ2-1; 7 nucleotides agree with TRBD1. Germline CDR1 SGDLS, CDR2 YYNGEE. The V and J ends lost 0 bases and 1 base, in that order; junction bases with no gene match: 10. CDR3 length: 18 amino acids. The CDR3 reads CASSVVDRSMPSYNEQFF. The CDR3 nucleotides are TGTGCCAGCAGCGTAGTGGACAGGAGCATGCCGTCCTACAATGAGCAGTTCTTC.

This clone was seen a handful of times. The rearrangement uses TRBV27 and TRBJ2-1, with 12 bases fitting TRBD2. The ends lost 5 bases at V and 4 bases at J; junction bases unmatched: 15. This CDR3 spans 19 amino acids. Germline CDR1 and CDR2: MNHEY and SMNVEV (reference sequence). CDR3 residues: CASSQAIPFLAGGYNEQFF. CDR3 in DNA: TGTGCCAGCAGTCAGGCCATTCCGTTTCTAGCGGGAGGGTACAATGAGCAGTTCTTC.

The rearrangement uses TRBV5-1 and TRBJ2-3; D is possibly TRBD1 (5 bases). The V end was cut by 6 bases, the J end by 0 bases, with 11 bases between. Germline CDR1 SGHRS, CDR2 YFSETQ. CDR3 length: 14 amino acids. CDR3 amino acids: CASKSTASTDTQYF. The CDR3 coding sequence is TGCGCCAGCAAGTCGACAGCTAGCACAGATACGCAGTATTTT.

The chain has TRBV27 and TRBJ2-1; 11 bases match TRBD2. V lost 7 bases and J lost 7; bases outside the gene matches: 9. The CDR3 totals 15 residues. Germline assignment: CDR1 MNHEY and CDR2 SMNVEV (reference sequence). The CDR3 DNA reads as TGTGCCAGCACTCCCGGGACTAGCGGAGGGAATGAGCAGTTCTTC. Translated, it gives CASTPGTSGGNEQFF.

The chain combines TRBV6-6 with TRBJ1-2; 8 positions agree with TRBD1. The CDR3 runs 13 residues. Per the germline V gene, CDR1 is MNHNY and CDR2 is SVGAGI (reference sequence). The J segment lost 7 bases and the V segment lost 0 bases, leaving 1 base of the junction unmatched. The CDR3 DNA reads TGTGCCAGCAGTTACTCCACAGGGGGTGGCTACACCTTC. Translated: CASSYSTGGGYTF.

CDR3 nucleotides: TGTGCCAGCAGCCCAAAGACAGTTGGCGAAAAACTGTTTTTT. Its protein is CASSPKTVGEKLFF. The chain has TRBV11-2 and TRBJ1-4, with a tentative D call TRBD1 (5 bases). Germline CDR1 is SGHAT and CDR2 is FQNNGV. Between the trimmed V and J ends, which lost 5 bases and 8 bases, there was a span of 15 bases. The CDR3 consists of 14 residues.

The gene calls are TRBV27 and TRBJ1-6; a weak D match, TRBD1 (5 bases). Germline CDR1 is MNHEY and CDR2 is SMNVEV (reference sequence). Trimming took 5 bases from V and 3 from J, leaving 11 bases between them. CDR3 length: 15 amino acids. CDR3 in DNA: TGTGCCAGCAGTCTGACAGCCTTCTATAATTCACCCCTCCACTTT. Its protein is CASSLTAFYNSPLHF.

This clone was counted between two and nine times. The rearrangement links TRBV7-2 to TRBJ1-1; a weak D match, TRBD1 (5 bases). The CDR3 loop spans 14 amino acids. The germline V gene encodes CDR1 SGHTA and CDR2 FQGNSA. V dropped 3 bases and J dropped 4 bases, with 12 bases sitting between them. The CDR3 here is CASSFTGGPTEAFF. The CDR3 coding sequence is TGTGCCAGCAGCTTTACCGGGGGTCCCACTGAAGCTTTCTTT.

The chain carries TRBV9 and TRBJ2-7, with TRBD1 as a possible D gene (6 bases). The CDR3 is 15 amino acids. Between the trimmed V and J ends, which lost 0 bases and 6 bases, there was a span of 16 bases. Germline lookup yields CDR1 SGDLS and CDR2 YYNGEE. The CDR3, as DNA: TGTGCCAGCAGCGTAGGTTGGGGGCCCTCCCGCGAGCAGTACTTC. Protein product: CASSVGWGPSREQYF. Full variable domain (rest looked up from reference TRBV9 and TRBJ2-7): DSGVTQTPKHLITATGQRVTLRCSPRSGDLSVYWYQQSLDQGLQFLIQYYNGEERAKGNILERFSAQQFPDLHSELNLSSLELGDSALYFCASSVGWGPSREQYFGPGTRLTVT.

The genes are TRBV6-5 and TRBJ2-7, with TRBD1 matching 7 bases. Per germline, CDR1 MNHEY and CDR2 SVGAGI. Trimming cost V 0 bases and J 5 bases; bases outside gene matches: 10. The CDR3 contains 16 residues. The DNA for the CDR3 is TGTGCCAGCAGTTACTCGACAGGGAACCTCGTAAACGAGCAGTACTTC. This sequence encodes CASSYSTGNLVNEQYF.

The CDR3 region has the DNA TGTGCCAGCAGCTTGGAGCTAGCGGGGACCCAAGAGACCCAGTACTTC. Its protein product is CASSLELAGTQETQYF. The V and J genes are TRBV5-5 and TRBJ2-5, with 9 bases matching TRBD2. J lost 1 base, V lost 0 bases, and 4 bases had no gene match. Per germline, CDR1 SGHKS and CDR2 YYEKEE (reference sequence). The CDR3 has 16 amino acids. The full variable domain, its missing parts supplied by reference TRBV5-5 and TRBJ2-5, is DAGVTQSPTHLIKTRGQQVTLRCSPISGHKSVSWYQQVLGQGPQFIFQYYEKEERGRGNFPDRFSARQFPNYSSELNVNALLLGDSALYLCASSLELAGTQETQYFGPGTRLLVL.

This chain connects TRBV27 to TRBJ2-5, with 8 bases aligning to TRBD2. The J call is in doubt because the DNA end fits TRBJ2-7 better. Germline CDR1 reads MNHEY; CDR2 reads SMNVEV (reference sequence). There are 15 residues in the CDR3. The CDR3 loop is CASSLSTSGLYEQYF. In nucleotides, the CDR3 is TGTGCCAGCAGTTTATCTACTAGCGGATTGTACGAGCAGTACTTC.

The rearrangement uses TRBV18 and TRBJ1-5, with TRBD1 identical over 10 bases. Germline loops: CDR1 KGHSH, CDR2 LQKENI. V trimming: 3 bases; J trimming: 4 bases; junction bases outside the gene matches: 0. CDR3 length: 14 residues. The CDR3 is CASSPDRGNQPQHF. The DNA for the CDR3 is TGTGCCAGCTCACCGGACAGGGGGAATCAGCCCCAGCATTTT.

This clone came up a few times. CDR3 sequence (DNA): TGTGCCTGGAGCCCCGGGACAGTCCTTAATGAAAAACTGTTTTTT. Translation gives CAWSPGTVLNEKLFF. The chain has TRBV30 and TRBJ1-4, with 7 bases aligning to TRBD1. From germline, CDR1 is GTSNPN and CDR2 SVGIG (reference sequence). V lost 3 bases, J lost 4 bases, and 8 bases stayed unmatched. The CDR3 covers 15 residues.

This sequence joins TRBV15 and TRBJ2-2; D may be TRBD1 (5 bases). The length of the CDR3 is 16 residues. CDR1 and CDR2 (germline): LNHNV, YYDKDF (reference sequence). Trimming pared 0 bases from V and 2 bases from J, leaving 10 bases between. CDR3 DNA sequence: TGTGCCACCAGCAGAGAGCCCCAGGGAAACACCGGGGAGCTGTTTTTT. Amino acid sequence: CATSREPQGNTGELFF.

The V call is TRBV25-1, the J call TRBJ2-1, with a tentative D call TRBD2 (5 bases). V lost 4 bases, J lost 7 bases, and 14 bases lay in between. This CDR3 contains 14 residues. In germline, CDR1 is MGHDK, CDR2 SYGVNS. The DNA for the CDR3 is TGTGCCAGCAGTGGGGCGGGCCACATAAATGAGCAGTTCTTC. Its protein product is CASSGAGHINEQFF.

The gene calls are TRBV5-4 and TRBJ2-7; possibly TRBD2 for D (6 bases). Germline V gene lookup returns CDR1 SGHNT and CDR2 YYREEE (reference sequence). V was clipped by 5 bases and J by 3 bases, with 12 bases between them. The CDR3 sequence is 13 residues long. CDR3 loop: CASSSTGDYEQYF. For the CDR3, the DNA is TGTGCCAGCAGTTCAACGGGGGACTACGAGCAGTACTTC.

For the CDR3, the DNA is TGTGCCAGCTCACCACCGGGACAGGGTGTTGGGACGTCCCAGCATTTT. Its protein is CASSPPGQGVGTSQHF. This rearrangement joins TRBV18 to TRBJ1-5, with 9 nucleotides matching TRBD1. The CDR3 length is 16 residues. The germline gives CDR1 KGHSH, CDR2 LQKENI. The ends lost 0 bases at V and 11 bases at J; junction bases unmatched: 11. The whole variable domain, remainder taken from reference TRBV18 and TRBJ1-5, is NAGVMQNPRHLVRRRGQEARLRCSPMKGHSHVYWYRQLPEEGLKFMVYLQKENIIDESGMPKERFSAEFPKEGPSILRIQQVVRGDSAAYFCASSPPGQGVGTSQHFGDGTRLSIL.